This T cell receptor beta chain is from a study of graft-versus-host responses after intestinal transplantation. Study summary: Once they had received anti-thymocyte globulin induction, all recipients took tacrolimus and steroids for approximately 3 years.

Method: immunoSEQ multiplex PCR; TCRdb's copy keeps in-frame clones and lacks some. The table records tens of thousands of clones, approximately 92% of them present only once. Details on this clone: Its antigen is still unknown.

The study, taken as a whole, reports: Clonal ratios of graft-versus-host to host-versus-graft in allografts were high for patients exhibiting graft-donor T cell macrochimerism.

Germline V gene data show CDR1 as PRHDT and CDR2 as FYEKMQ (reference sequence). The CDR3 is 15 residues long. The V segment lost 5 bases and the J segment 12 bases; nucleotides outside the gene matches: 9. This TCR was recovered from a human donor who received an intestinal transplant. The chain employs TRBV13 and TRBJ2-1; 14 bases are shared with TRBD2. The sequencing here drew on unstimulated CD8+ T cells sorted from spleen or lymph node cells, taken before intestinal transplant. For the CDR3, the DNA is TGTGCCAGCAGCGCCCGGACTAGCGGGAGGTTTCGGCAGTTCTTC. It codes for CASSARTSGRFRQFF.